This is a list of T cell receptor beta chains from one sample in a study of cytomegalovirus exposure and HLA in healthy donors. Using immunoSEQ multiplex PCR, the repertoire was profiled, and TCRdb retains in-frame clones only, with some absent. Of around 180,000 clones in the sample, more than 65% are singletons; the top ten hold about 5.6%. Sequences were obtained from PBMCs. These receptors were taken from a woman aged 25 to 39 in good health and CMV-seropositive. The CDR3 runs from the conserved cysteine through the conserved F or W. D genes are given only for firm matches. Clone size is given for some rows only: seen once, a few or many times, or a class if the clone is expanded.

v_gene	abundance	j_gene	d_gene	CDR3aa	CDR3nt
TRBV5-1	-	TRBJ2-2	-	CASSPDLGAPSTGELFF	TGCGCCAGCAGTCCCGACCTTGGGGCCCCGAGCACCGGGGAGCTGTTTTTT
TRBV4-2	-	TRBJ2-7	TRBD2	CASSALAGDYEQYF	TGTGCCAGCAGCGCGTTAGCGGGGGATTACGAGCAGTACTTC
TRBV28	few	TRBJ2-5	TRBD1	CASSETGGAWKTQYF	TGTGCCAGCAGTGAGACAGGGGGCGCGTGGAAGACCCAGTACTTC
TRBV6-5	-	TRBJ2-3	-	CASSYSSWAGTDTQYF	TGTGCCAGCAGTTACTCTTCGTGGGCTGGCACAGATACGCAGTATTTT
TRBV4-2	-	TRBJ1-3	-	CASSQDVRGLSGNTIYF	TGTGCCAGCAGCCAAGATGTCCGGGGACTAAGCGGAAACACCATATATTTT
TRBV11-2	-	TRBJ2-3	-	CASSWSSYGGPTDTQYF	TGTGCCAGCAGCTGGAGCTCGTATGGGGGCCCCACAGATACGCAGTATTTT
TRBV7-9	-	TRBJ1-4	-	CSSSLSATNEKLFF	TGTTCCAGCAGCTTATCCGCAACTAATGAAAAACTGTTTTTT
TRBV27	-	TRBJ2-1	-	CASSLVAVDNEQFF	TGTGCCAGCAGTTTGGTAGCAGTAGACAATGAGCAGTTCTTC
TRBV11-2	-	TRBJ1-4	-	CASSPHSGVNEKLFF	TGTGCCAGCAGCCCTCACTCGGGGGTTAATGAAAAACTGTTTTTT
TRBV6-5	-	TRBJ2-4	TRBD2	CASSRGGENIQYF	TGTGCCAGCAGCCGGGGGGGCGAAAACATTCAGTACTTC
TRBV5-1	-	TRBJ2-1	TRBD2	CASSLAPGLGGHEQFF	TGCGCCAGCAGCTTGGCCCCGGGACTAGGGGGTCATGAGCAGTTCTTC
TRBV2	-	TRBJ2-7	TRBD1	CASAGTGAYEQYF	TGTGCCAGTGCCGGGACAGGGGCCTACGAGCAGTACTTC
TRBV9	-	TRBJ1-6	-	CASRTEQGPNSPLHF	TGTGCCAGCAGGACAGAACAGGGTCCAAATTCACCCCTCCACTTT
TRBV6-6	few	TRBJ2-4	TRBD2	CASSLRGSGTIQYF	TGTGCCAGCAGTCTGCGAGGTAGCGGGACCATTCAGTACTTC
TRBV5-6	-	TRBJ1-1	-	CASSLRARQQAFF	TGTGCCAGCAGCTTGAGAGCCAGACAGCAAGCTTTCTTT
TRBV2	-	TRBJ1-5	TRBD1	CASSADRAVGPQHF	TGTGCCAGCAGTGCGGACAGGGCTGTGGGCCCCCAGCATTTT
TRBV6-5	-	TRBJ1-2	-	CASSYHWEGGDGYTF	TGTGCCAGCAGTTATCATTGGGAGGGGGGGGATGGCTACACCTTC
TRBV7-2	-	TRBJ2-5	-	CASSLGLRGRETQYF	TGTGCCAGCAGCCTGGGCCTACGGGGGAGAGAGACCCAGTACTTC
TRBV4-1	few	TRBJ2-3	TRBD1	CASSQEDRGTDTQYF	TGCGCCAGCAGCCAAGAAGACAGGGGCACAGATACGCAGTATTTT
TRBV7-2	-	TRBJ2-7	TRBD1	CASSLEAGGHYEQYF	TGTGCCAGCAGCTTAGAGGCAGGGGGACATTACGAGCAGTACTTC
TRBV28	-	TRBJ1-5	TRBD1	CASRRVPGTGLPQHF	TGTGCCAGCAGAAGGGTCCCCGGGACAGGGCTTCCCCAGCATTTT
TRBV5-1	-	TRBJ1-4	-	CASSTRGATNEKLFF	TGCGCCAGCAGCACCAGGGGAGCAACTAATGAAAAACTGTTTTTT
TRBV7-8	-	TRBJ1-2	TRBD1	CASSLQGGDYGYTF	TGTGCCAGCAGCTTACAGGGGGGCGACTATGGCTACACCTTC